The 4 T cell receptor beta chains listed next were all sequenced from one sample in a study of beta chain features in type 1 diabetes. The investigators reverse transcribed all of the isolated RNA, so they sequenced expressed TCRB transcripts. Method: immunoSEQ multiplex PCR; TCRdb's copy keeps in-frame clones and lacks some. The table shows some 410,000 clones, with about an eighth occurring only once. The sequencing sample was made of naive CD4+ T cells from blood. The receptors originated from a woman aged 18-29 years in good health.

This clone was found a few times. The rearrangement uses TRBV4-3 and TRBJ2-7; possible D gene TRBD1, 6 bases. Trimming left V 4 bases short and J 0 bases short, with 10 bases between. Germline CDR1 and CDR2: LGHNA and YSLEER. CDR3 length: 14 amino acids. DNA of the CDR3: TGCGCCAGCAGCCGCAAGACAGGCTCCTACGAGCAGTACTTC. Translating gives CASSRKTGSYEQYF.

This clone was picked up many times. The V gene is TRBV7-2, the J gene TRBJ2-5; D may be TRBD1 or TRBD2 (6 bases each). Germline-derived CDR1 and CDR2 are SGHTA and FQGNSA. Trimming left V 4 bases short and J 7 bases short, with 19 bases between. The CDR3 consists of 15 residues. CDR3 protein: CASSSREGGPGTQYF. The CDR3 nucleotides are TGTGCCAGCAGCTCCCGCGAGGGGGGCCCCGGGACCCAGTACTTC.

The chain employs TRBV6-5 and TRBJ2-7, with D perhaps being TRBD1 or TRBD2 (5 bases each). The CDR3 has 14 residues. V lost 11 bases and J lost 0, with 17 bases in between. Germline V gene data show CDR1 as MNHEY and CDR2 as SVGAGI. The CDR3 spells CAGNRDVSSYEQYF. For the CDR3, the DNA is TGTGCCGGGAACCGGGACGTAAGCTCCTACGAGCAGTACTTC.

The J gene is TRBJ1-1, the V gene TRBV19, with a tentative D call TRBD1 (5 bases). Trimming took off 1 base at V and 3 bases at J, with 12 bases between the two ends. The CDR3 is made up of 15 amino acids. CDR1 is LNHDA and CDR2 is SQIVND in the germline V gene (reference sequence). The chain's CDR3 is CASSIGAGPDTEAFF. In DNA, the CDR3 is TGTGCCAGTAGTATAGGTGCAGGGCCAGACACTGAAGCTTTCTTT.